One sample yielded the 11 T cell receptor beta chains listed below, sequenced in a study of T-cell reconstitution after alpha-beta-depleted transplantation in children. It was with unique molecular identifiers that the TCRbeta library was prepared. TCRdb called the PCR reads again in MiXCR, with one record for every CDR3 protein. The data hold approximately 240,000 distinct CDR3 sequences, with roughly 11% observed a single time. The specimen comprised PBMCs, sampled before TCRalphabeta/CD19-depleted stem cell transplant. The receptors stem from a child less than two years old with acute myeloid leukemia, due to receive a stem cell transplant.

This clonotype has a count of ten or more. The chain joins TRBV6-5 to TRBJ1-1; a possible D gene is TRBD1 (5 bases). CDR3 length: 14 residues. Germline CDR1 reads MNHEY; CDR2 reads SVGAGI. V lost 8 bases, J lost 1 base, and 14 bases lay in between. The DNA of the CDR3 is TGTGCCAGCGGGGGAATACCCCCGAACACTGAAGCTTTCTTT. This codes for CASGGIPPNTEAFF.

This clonotype was found many times. The V call is TRBV28, the J call TRBJ1-3; D ambiguous. Trimming pared 6 bases from V and 4 bases from J, leaving 10 bases between. CDR3 length: 13 amino acids. CDR1 is MDHEN, CDR2 SYDVKM, per germline. The CDR3 reads CASSPTGGNTIYF. In DNA, the CDR3 is TGTGCCAGCAGCCCGACTGGGGGAAACACCATATATTTT.

The V gene is TRBV25-1, the J gene TRBJ1-3, with D unresolved. This CDR3 is 15 amino acids long. Germline V gene sequence: CDR1 MGHDK, CDR2 SYGVNS. V lost 1 base and J lost 0, with 7 bases in between. The CDR3 DNA is TGTGCCAGCAGTGAATTCGTAGTCTCTGGAAACACCATATATTTT. This sequence encodes CASSEFVVSGNTIYF.

The sample holds many counts of this clonotype. The V and J genes are TRBV10-3 and TRBJ2-3, with 7 bases matching TRBD1. CDR3 size: 14 residues. Germline values: CDR1 ENHRY, CDR2 SYGVKD. J gave up 4 bases and V 10 bases, and 11 bases lay outside the gene matches. This CDR3 is CATRSRGNADTQYF. Here the CDR3 DNA reads TGTGCCACCCGCAGCAGGGGGAATGCAGATACGCAGTATTTT.

The V call is TRBV5-1, the J call TRBJ2-2, with D perhaps matching TRBD1 (5 bases). CDR1 and CDR2 (germline): SGHRS, YFSETQ. The CDR3 covers 13 residues. The V end lost 4 bases, the J end lost 6 bases, and 10 bases lay between the germline ends. The CDR3 coding sequence is TGCGCCAGCAGCGTCGGCAGGGCCGGGGAGCTGTTTTTT. Translation: CASSVGRAGELFF.

This clonotype was recorded at least ten times. The CDR3 sequence: CASINPGGIDDEAFF. The CDR3 coding sequence is TGTGCCAGCATCAATCCAGGGGGCATTGACGATGAAGCTTTCTTT. This chain links TRBV28 with TRBJ1-1, with 8 positions matching TRBD1. V lost 7 bases, J lost 7 bases, and 14 bases stayed unmatched. Germline CDR1 and CDR2: MDHEN and SYDVKM. This CDR3 region has 15 residues. The full variable domain, completed using reference TRBV28 and TRBJ1-1, is DVKVTQSSRYLVKRTGEKVFLECVQDMDHENMFWYRQDPGLGLRLIYFSYDVKMKEKGDIPEGYSVSREKKERFSLILESASTNQTSMYLCASINPGGIDDEAFFGQGTRLTVV.

This clonotype was recorded many times. V is TRBV19 and J is TRBJ1-2; D call uncertain. There are 15 residues in the CDR3. Trimming pared 3 bases from V and 0 bases from J, leaving 11 bases between. Germline values: CDR1 LNHDA, CDR2 SQIVND (reference sequence). CDR3 in DNA: TGTGCCAGTAGTATCTTCCAGTCCTCTAACTATGGCTACACCTTC. It codes for CASSIFQSSNYGYTF. The whole variable domain, filled in from reference TRBV19 and TRBJ1-2, reads DGGITQSPKYLFRKEGQNVTLSCEQNLNHDAMYWYRQDPGQGLRLIYYSQIVNDFQKGDIAEGYSVSREKKESFPLTVTSAQKNPTAFYLCASSIFQSSNYGYTFGSGTRLTVV.

The table lists this clonotype with many counts. This chain uses TRBV20-1 with TRBJ2-1, with D perhaps TRBD2 (6 bases). This CDR3 has 17 residues. Per germline, CDR1 DFQATT and CDR2 SNEGSKA (reference sequence). With 0 bases removed from V and 9 bases from J, the gap between germline ends came to 24 bases. The CDR3 sequence: CSARDVAEEGLSIEQFF. The DNA of the CDR3 is TGCAGTGCTAGAGATGTGGCGGAGGAGGGCCTATCCATTGAGCAGTTCTTC.

V gene TRBV20-1 combines with J gene TRBJ1-1; D ambiguous. Germline-derived CDR1 and CDR2 are DFQATT and SNEGSKA (reference sequence). Trimming shortened V by 3 bases and J by 3 bases, and 5 bases separated the two germline ends. The CDR3 spans 11 residues. The CDR3 spells CSASWDTEAFF. The CDR3, as DNA: TGCAGTGCTAGTTGGGACACTGAAGCTTTCTTT.

This clonotype was observed at least ten times. The chain couples TRBV15 to TRBJ1-1, with 7 bases that match TRBD1. The CDR3 has 15 residues. From germline, CDR1 is LNHNV and CDR2 YYDKDF (reference sequence). J lost 5 bases, V lost 0 bases, and 6 bases had no gene match. The CDR3 sequence is CATSRDNRGWTEAFF. The CDR3 coding sequence is TGTGCCACCAGCAGAGACAACAGGGGTTGGACTGAAGCTTTCTTT.

This chain links TRBV13 with TRBJ2-1; D possibly corresponds to TRBD1 (5 bases). The CDR3 consists of 14 residues. V shed 4 bases and J shed 4 bases, with 11 bases lying between them. The germline CDR1 and CDR2 sequences are PRHDT and FYEKMQ (reference sequence). The DNA of the CDR3 is TGTGCCAGCAGCTACCAGGGTTTTTACAATGAGCAGTTCTTC. Encoded protein: CASSYQGFYNEQFF.